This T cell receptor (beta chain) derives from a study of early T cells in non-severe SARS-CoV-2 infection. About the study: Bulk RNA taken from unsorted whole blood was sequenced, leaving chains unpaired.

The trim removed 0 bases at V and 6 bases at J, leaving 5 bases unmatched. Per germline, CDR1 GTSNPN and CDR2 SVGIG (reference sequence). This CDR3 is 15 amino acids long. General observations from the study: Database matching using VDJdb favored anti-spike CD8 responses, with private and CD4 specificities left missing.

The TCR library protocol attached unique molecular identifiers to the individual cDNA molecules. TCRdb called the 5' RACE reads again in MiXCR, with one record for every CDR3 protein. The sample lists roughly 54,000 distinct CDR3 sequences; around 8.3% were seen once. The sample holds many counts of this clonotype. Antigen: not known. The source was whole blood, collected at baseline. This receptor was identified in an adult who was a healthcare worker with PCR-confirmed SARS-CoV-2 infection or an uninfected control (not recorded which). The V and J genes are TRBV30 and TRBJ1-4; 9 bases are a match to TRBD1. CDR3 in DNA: TGTGCCTGGAGTGTACAGGGACAGGGATATGAAAAACTGTTTTTT. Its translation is CAWSVQGQGYEKLFF.